What follows are 30 T cell receptor beta chains derived from one specimen sequenced in a study of T cells in Graves' hyperthyroidism and ophthalmopathy. TCR beta CDR3 region amplification was performed from RNA transcripts. First-round RT-PCR targeting the TCR CDR3 was performed with the HTBI primer set. TCRdb ran MiXCR on the multiplex PCR reads and lists one entry per CDR3 protein. The sample records about 700,000 distinct CDR3 sequences, nearly 45% being singletons. The sequenced material came from peripheral blood or thyroid tissue (not recorded which). The receptors stem from an adult man with Graves' disease, either hyperthyroidism or ophthalmopathy (not recorded which).

This chain connects TRBV12-3 or TRBV12-4 to TRBJ1-3, with D perhaps matching TRBD1 (5 bases). This CDR3 is built from 14 residues. Trimming cost V 2 bases and J 3 bases, with 8 bases left between them. CDR3 DNA: TGTGCCAGCAGTTTACGGACACTTGGAAACACCATATATTTT. Protein: CASSLRTLGNTIYF.

This clonotype has at least ten counts. It may be a read error: a sequence one base away is much more abundant. The chain uses TRBV6-1 and TRBJ1-4, with D unresolved. This CDR3 contains 11 residues. V was clipped by 0 bases and J by 11 bases, with 4 bases between them. CDR1 and CDR2 from the germline V gene are MNHNS and SASEGT. The CDR3 here is CASSEAGKLFF. DNA of the CDR3: TGTGCCAGCAGTGAAGCTGGGAAACTGTTTTTT.

A note on this clonotype: A much bigger clone sits one base away, suggesting this may be a read error. V gene TRBV29-1 combines with J gene TRBJ2-7, with TRBD1 identical over 8 bases. The germline CDR1 and CDR2 sequences are SQVTM and ANQGSEA. The V and J ends lost 6 bases and 0 bases, in that order; junction bases with no gene match: 4. The CDR3 contains 13 residues. CDR3 DNA: TGCAGCGTACGACAGGGGAACTCCTACGAGCAGTACTTC. It yields the protein CSVRQGNSYEQYF.

This clonotype occurred many times. The J gene is TRBJ2-5, the V gene TRBV12-3 or TRBV12-4; D gene unclear. The CDR3 consists of 11 residues. Trimming shortened V by 6 bases and J by 5 bases, and 7 bases separated the two germline ends. The CDR3 coding sequence is TGTGCCAGCAGGGGTCGGGAGACCCAGTACTTC. Amino acid sequence: CASRGRETQYF.

This clonotype was counted only a few times. V gene TRBV20-1 combines with J gene TRBJ2-7; unclear D gene. The germline V gene has CDR1 DFQATT and CDR2 SNEGSKA (reference sequence). V lost 5 bases to trimming and J lost 0 bases, with 14 bases between them. The CDR3 runs to 14 residues. The CDR3 bases are TGCAGTGCTGCTTTAGAGCGCCGCTCCTACGAGCAGTACTTC. The encoded protein is CSAALERRSYEQYF.

The chain links TRBV29-1 to TRBJ1-1, with D perhaps matching TRBD1 (5 bases). Germline-derived CDR1 and CDR2 are SQVTM and ANQGSEA. Deletions cut 8 bases from V and 6 bases from J, with 13 bases between. This CDR3 region has 11 residues. CDR3 DNA: TGCAGCACCGAAGGACAATCTGAAGCTTTCTTT. Translating it yields CSTEGQSEAFF.

This clonotype was seen repeatedly, ten times or more. The CDR3 spells CASSERQGSGNTIYF. The CDR3 nucleotides read TGTGCCAGCAGCGAAAGACAGGGCTCTGGAAACACCATATATTTT. The chain uses TRBV7-2 and TRBJ1-3, with 7 positions matching TRBD1. The CDR3 loop spans 15 amino acids. Trimming at V came to 5 bases and at J to 0 bases, leaving 4 bases not matched to a gene. CDR1 and CDR2 (germline): SGHTA, FQGNSA.

This chain connects TRBV20-1 to TRBJ1-4, with TRBD1 matching over 8 bases. The CDR3 spans 15 residues. Germline V gene data show CDR1 as DFQATT and CDR2 as SNEGSKA (reference sequence). V trimming: 0 bases; J trimming: 3 bases; junction bases outside the gene matches: 3. CDR3 in DNA: TGCAGTGCTAGAGACGCCAGGGGGCCTAATGAAAAACTGTTTTTT. Its translation: CSARDARGPNEKLFF.

DNA for the CDR3: TGTGCCAGCTCCCCGGACAGGGTGACCTACGAGCAGTACTTC. Protein sequence: CASSPDRVTYEQYF. V gene TRBV9 combines with J gene TRBJ2-7, with 8 bases lining up with TRBD1. Germline V gives CDR1 SGDLS, CDR2 YYNGEE. J gave up 2 bases and V 7 bases, and 8 bases lay outside the gene matches. This CDR3 region has 14 residues.

Here the CDR3 reads CASSHTGGGGTEAFF. In DNA form, the CDR3 reads TGTGCCAGCAGCCACACGGGTGGGGGGGGAACTGAAGCTTTCTTT. The rearrangement links TRBV14 to TRBJ1-1, with TRBD1 as a possible D gene (5 bases). The CDR3 runs to 15 residues. The V and J ends lost 3 bases and 5 bases respectively, with 16 bases between them. Germline assignment: CDR1 SGHDN and CDR2 FVKESK.

This clonotype was detected a few times. This chain connects TRBV9 to TRBJ1-1; D gene ambiguous. V was trimmed by 3 bases and J by 1 base, leaving 7 bases between them. Germline CDR1 reads SGDLS; CDR2 reads YYNGEE. The CDR3 is 13 amino acids. CDR3 amino acids: CASSDAPNTEAFF. The CDR3 bases are TGTGCCAGCAGCGACGCTCCGAACACTGAAGCTTTCTTT.

This clonotype was found a few times. The chain combines TRBV9 with TRBJ1-2; D perhaps matches TRBD1 (6 bases). The V gene lost 1 base and the J gene lost 6 bases, with 13 bases spanning the gap. The CDR3 is 14 residues long. Germline values: CDR1 SGDLS, CDR2 YYNGEE. DNA for the CDR3: TGTGCCAGCAGCGTATATGACAGGTCCCATGGCTACACCTTC. Protein sequence: CASSVYDRSHGYTF.

This clonotype was seen a handful of times. V and J are TRBV12-3 or TRBV12-4 and TRBJ2-7, with 9 positions matching TRBD1. J gave up 5 bases and V 6 bases, and 11 bases lay outside the gene matches. This CDR3 region has 15 residues. CDR3 nucleotides: TGTGCCAGCAGCGCGGCGGGACAGGGCGGGAACGAGCAGTACTTC. This codes for CASSAAGQGGNEQYF.

This sequence joins TRBV25-1 and TRBJ1-2, with D hard to call. The CDR3 is 13 amino acids. Germline V gene sequence: CDR1 MGHDK, CDR2 SYGVNS. With 8 bases removed from V and 4 bases from J, the gap between germline ends came to 14 bases. The CDR3 region has the DNA TGTGCCAGCGTTGAAGTCTGGACCTATGGCTACACCTTC. Translated: CASVEVWTYGYTF.

This chain links TRBV20-1 with TRBJ2-7; D is uncertain. V shed 6 bases and J shed 2 bases, with 14 bases lying between them. Germline assignment: CDR1 DFQATT and CDR2 SNEGSKA (reference sequence). The CDR3 consists of 13 residues. The CDR3 DNA reads as TGCAGTGCCACTTCATCGTTAGCCTACGAGCAGTACTTC. It codes for CSATSSLAYEQYF.

DNA of the CDR3: TGCAGTGCCCGGGGACAGGGACTCGTGGCCCTCCACTTT. Translating it yields CSARGQGLVALHF. This chain connects TRBV20-1 to TRBJ1-6; TRBD1 agrees at 9 bases. V gave up 6 bases and J gave up 14 bases; unmatched junction bases: 11. Germline V CDR1 and CDR2: DFQATT, SNEGSKA (reference sequence). The CDR3 runs 13 residues.

This clonotype was picked up many times. This chain uses TRBV20-1 with TRBJ1-6; maybe TRBD1 (6 bases). V was clipped by 3 bases and J by 8 bases, with 17 bases between them. Germline V CDR1 and CDR2: DFQATT, SNEGSKA (reference sequence). This CDR3 has 15 residues. The DNA of the CDR3 is TGCAGTGCTAGGGAACAGGGTTTCAGTGATTCACCCCTCCACTTT. Residues: CSAREQGFSDSPLHF.

This chain joins TRBV10-2 and TRBJ1-1; 8 bases agree with TRBD1. The CDR3 contains 18 residues. Trimming took 3 bases from V and 0 from J; bases not matched to a gene: 12. Germline loops: CDR1 WSHSY, CDR2 SAAADI. The CDR3 protein is CASSEGRQGARMNTEAFF. CDR3 in DNA: TGCGCCAGCAGTGAAGGAAGGCAGGGGGCAAGAATGAACACTGAAGCTTTCTTT.

The chain has TRBV29-1 and TRBJ2-5; D perhaps matches TRBD1 (6 bases). V lost 0 bases and J 5 bases, leaving 13 bases between the germline ends. The germline V gene has CDR1 SQVTM and CDR2 ANQGSEA. The length of the CDR3 is 14 residues. CDR3: CSVEDRDMVETQYF. CDR3 bases: TGCAGCGTTGAAGACAGGGACATGGTGGAGACCCAGTACTTC.

This clonotype came up a few times. The chain joins TRBV19 to TRBJ1-5, with 10 bases fitting TRBD1. Germline assignment: CDR1 LNHDA and CDR2 SQIVND (reference sequence). This CDR3 is 14 amino acids long. V lost 5 bases and J lost 6; bases outside the gene matches: 4. The CDR3, as DNA: TGTGCCAGTAGTCCGGGACAGGGGTTTCAGCCCCAGCATTTT. It specifies CASSPGQGFQPQHF.

The chain has TRBV20-1 and TRBJ2-5; 12 positions agree with TRBD1. The CDR3 consists of 15 residues. J gave up 4 bases and V 1 base, and 4 bases lay outside the gene matches. From germline, CDR1 is DFQATT and CDR2 SNEGSKA (reference sequence). For the CDR3, the DNA is TGCAGTGCTAGAGTCGGGACAGGGGGCGTAGAGACCCAGTACTTC. This translates into CSARVGTGGVETQYF.

The CDR3 sequence is CASVGRGSIYGYTF. The CDR3 DNA follows: TGTGCCAGCGTTGGCAGGGGTTCTATCTATGGCTACACCTTC. J is TRBJ1-2 and V is TRBV25-1; perhaps TRBD1 as D (6 bases). Germline V CDR1 and CDR2: MGHDK, SYGVNS. The CDR3 has 14 amino acids. Trimming removed 8 bases from V and 4 bases from J, with 17 bases in between.

The chain joins TRBV7-9 to TRBJ1-4, with 9 bases matching TRBD1. Germline lookup yields CDR1 SEHNR and CDR2 FQNEAQ (reference sequence). Losses at the gene ends were 2 bases for V and 4 bases for J; bases not matched to a gene: 2. This CDR3 comprises 15 residues. The DNA for the CDR3 is TGTGCCAGCAGCTTAATGGACAGGGGTAATGAAAAACTGTTTTTT. As protein: CASSLMDRGNEKLFF.

This clonotype was counted between two and nine times. DNA of the CDR3: TGTGCCAGCAGTTACAGTTCGGCGTTTGCCGAGCAGTACTTC. Its translation is CASSYSSAFAEQYF. The chain couples TRBV6-5 to TRBJ2-7; no clear D gene. V dropped 2 bases and J dropped 6 bases, with 14 bases sitting between them. Per germline, CDR1 MNHEY and CDR2 SVGAGI. This CDR3 is built from 14 residues.

This clonotype was detected many times. This chain links TRBV2 with TRBJ1-5; 8 bases fit TRBD1. Germline assignment: CDR1 SNHLY and CDR2 FYNNEI. J was trimmed by 1 base and V by 6 bases; bases with no gene match: 2. The CDR3 covers 14 residues. The DNA for the CDR3 is TGTGCCAGCAGACAGGGGGTAAGCAATCAGCCCCAGCATTTT. It yields the protein CASRQGVSNQPQHF.

This clonotype was found many times. The rearrangement joins TRBV10-2 to TRBJ1-6; TRBD1 agrees at 9 bases. The CDR3 is 15 amino acids. Unmatched junction bases numbered 2, after V lost 0 bases and J lost 8 bases. Germline V CDR1 and CDR2: WSHSY, SAAADI. The CDR3 coding sequence is TGCGCCAGCAGTGAGTCTGGGACAGGGTATTCACCCCTCCACTTT. It encodes CASSESGTGYSPLHF.

The genes are TRBV9 and TRBJ1-2; D is unclear. V was clipped by 5 bases and J by 4 bases, with 15 bases between them. The germline V gene has CDR1 SGDLS and CDR2 YYNGEE. The CDR3 spans 14 residues. CDR3 loop: CASSYHGGSYGYTF. Written as DNA, the CDR3 is TGTGCCAGCAGTTACCACGGCGGGAGCTATGGCTACACCTTC.

This clonotype was seen a few times. The chain uses TRBV19 and TRBJ1-2, with 7 bases that match TRBD1. Germline V gives CDR1 LNHDA, CDR2 SQIVND (reference sequence). The CDR3 runs 13 residues. Unmatched junction bases numbered 4, after V lost 2 bases and J lost 7 bases. The CDR3 bases are TGTGCCAGTAGTATATTAACAGGGGCTGGCTACACCTTC. This codes for CASSILTGAGYTF. Filled out from reference TRBV19 and TRBJ1-2, the complete variable domain reads DGGITQSPKYLFRKEGQNVTLSCEQNLNHDAMYWYRQDPGQGLRLIYYSQIVNDFQKGDIAEGYSVSREKKESFPLTVTSAQKNPTAFYLCASSILTGAGYTFGSGTRLTVV.

The chain carries TRBV20-1 and TRBJ1-2; D not certain. Germline V gene lookup returns CDR1 DFQATT and CDR2 SNEGSKA (reference sequence). V lost 5 bases, J lost 3 bases, and 7 bases lay in between. This CDR3 spans 11 amino acids. CDR3: CSACRDYGYTF. CDR3 nucleotides: TGCAGTGCTTGCCGGGACTATGGCTACACCTTC.

This clonotype was observed at least ten times. CDR3 DNA sequence: TGTGCCAGCAGCCGCCGACTAGCTTCCTACGAGCAGTACTTC. Its protein is CASSRRLASYEQYF. V and J are TRBV14 and TRBJ2-7; 7 bases line up with TRBD2. The CDR3 extends over 14 amino acids. Germline V lookup: CDR1 SGHDN, CDR2 FVKESK. The V and J ends lost 4 bases and 1 base, in that order; junction bases with no gene match: 4.